The 26 T cell receptor beta chains in this list originate from one sample, sequenced in a study of CD8+ T cells in alopecia areata. Treatment indicated: oral pan-JAK inhibitor, 5-10 mg twice daily. cDNA reverse transcribed from extracted RNA served as the sequencing template. The repertoire was sequenced with immunoSEQ multiplex PCR; TCRdb's copy has only in-frame clones and lacks some. The sample contains about 200,000 clones, about 64% of which appear only once. The material sequenced was CD4+ T cells sorted from blood, taken at week 4, from a patient treated with tofacitinib. These receptors all stem from a human donor with alopecia areata.

This chain connects TRBV10-3 to TRBJ1-1, with 11 bases lining up with TRBD1. The CDR3 totals 14 residues. The germline CDR1 and CDR2 sequences are ENHRY and SYGVKD. The V gene end was trimmed by 5 bases and the J gene end by 5 bases; junction bases not matched to a gene: 4. In DNA, the CDR3 is TGTGCCATCAGTAGGACAGGGGGCGAAACTGAAGCTTTCTTT. As protein: CAISRTGGETEAFF.

The chain employs TRBV29-1 and TRBJ2-3, with D possibly being TRBD1 or TRBD2 (5 bases each). The CDR3 is 13 residues long. Trimming shortened V by 3 bases and J by 8 bases, and 15 bases separated the two germline ends. CDR1 is SQVTM and CDR2 is ANQGSEA in the germline V gene. The CDR3 sequence is CSVEGRERATQYF. The CDR3 DNA sequence: TGCAGCGTTGAGGGCAGGGAGAGGGCTACGCAGTATTTT.

This chain joins TRBV20-1 and TRBJ1-2; D ambiguous. CDR1 DFQATT and CDR2 SNEGSKA come from the germline V gene (reference sequence). This CDR3 is 11 amino acids long. V was trimmed by 8 bases and J by 8 bases, leaving 15 bases between them. Here the CDR3 reads CSFDRGGGYTF. CDR3 sequence (DNA): TGCAGTTTCGACCGGGGTGGCGGCTACACCTTC.

In its sample, this clone was seen once. This sequence joins TRBV30 and TRBJ1-1; TRBD1 matches at 8 bases. The CDR3 loop spans 11 amino acids. Trimming at V came to 4 bases and at J to 7 bases, leaving 2 bases not matched to a gene. Germline V gene data show CDR1 as GTSNPN and CDR2 as SVGIG (reference sequence). For the CDR3, the DNA is TGTGCCTGGAAAGGGACAGGTGAAGCTTTCTTT. This sequence encodes CAWKGTGEAFF.

This chain joins TRBV29-1 and TRBJ1-2; the D gene is possibly TRBD1 (6 bases). From germline, CDR1 is SQVTM and CDR2 ANQGSEA. The CDR3 is 13 amino acids. The V end lost 7 bases, the J end lost 4 bases, and 16 bases lay between the germline ends. CDR3 sequence (DNA): TGCAGCGGACCCAGGGGATCCCTCTATGGCTACACCTTC. It yields the protein CSGPRGSLYGYTF.

The chain employs TRBV7-8 and TRBJ2-3; D gene ambiguous. The germline V and J ends were trimmed by 2 bases and 5 bases, with 5 bases remaining between them. Per the germline V gene, CDR1 is SGHVS and CDR2 is FQNEAQ. The CDR3 has 12 residues. In DNA, the CDR3 is TGTGCCAGCAGCTTATCCGGAGATACGCAGTATTTT. Its translation is CASSLSGDTQYF.

The DNA of the CDR3 is TGTGCCAGCAGCCTACAGGGTCTTGGGACTGAAGCTTTCTTT. Its translation: CASSLQGLGTEAFF. The rearrangement joins TRBV6-5 to TRBJ1-1; a weak D match, TRBD1 (6 bases). This CDR3 is built from 14 residues. Germline V gene sequence: CDR1 MNHEY, CDR2 SVGAGI. Deletions cut 6 bases from V and 5 bases from J, with 16 bases between.

This rearrangement joins TRBV29-1 to TRBJ2-3, with D unclear. V gave up 4 bases and J gave up 1 base, with 6 bases separating them. Germline CDR1 reads SQVTM; CDR2 reads ANQGSEA. CDR3 length equals 12 residues. In DNA form, the CDR3 reads TGCAGCGTTGCCTCCGGCACAGATACGCAGTATTTT. As protein: CSVASGTDTQYF.

The gene calls are TRBV11-2 and TRBJ1-5, with D maybe TRBD1 (6 bases). The CDR3 spans 15 residues. Germline CDR1 is SGHAT and CDR2 is FQNNGV. V dropped 2 bases and J dropped 7 bases, with 15 bases sitting between them. The CDR3 DNA sequence: TGTGCCAGCAGCTTAACGGGGGGCTTTGGCCAGCCCCAGCATTTT. Translation gives CASSLTGGFGQPQHF.

The chain couples TRBV30 to TRBJ1-2, with 8 bases lining up with TRBD1. After removal of 2 bases from V and 4 bases from J, the junction contained 6 bases not matched to a gene. The CDR3 totals 14 residues. Germline CDR1 and CDR2: GTSNPN and SVGIG (reference sequence). The CDR3 is CAWSSGGAGYGYTF. The CDR3 DNA follows: TGTGCCTGGAGTTCAGGGGGCGCCGGCTATGGCTACACCTTC.

The chain couples TRBV30 to TRBJ1-5, with TRBD1 as a possible D gene (6 bases). The CDR3 contains 13 residues. Germline CDR1 is GTSNPN and CDR2 is SVGIG (reference sequence). V was shortened by 1 base and J by 5 bases, with 9 bases between the two germline ends. The CDR3 DNA is TGTGCCTGGAGTGGCTACAGGGATCAGCCCCAGCATTTT. This encodes CAWSGYRDQPQHF.

V is TRBV10-3 and J is TRBJ1-2; TRBD1 might be the D (6 bases). Germline assignment: CDR1 ENHRY and CDR2 SYGVKD. Trimming stripped 5 bases from V and 5 bases from J, with 9 bases between. The CDR3 length is 12 residues. DNA of the CDR3: TGTGCCATCAGTCCGGACAGTTATGGCTACACCTTC. This sequence encodes CAISPDSYGYTF.

The chain recombines TRBV7-8 with TRBJ2-3, with 13 bases identical to TRBD2. Germline V CDR1 and CDR2: SGHVS, FQNEAQ. The CDR3 is 19 amino acids. V lost 5 bases, J lost 0 bases, and 11 bases stayed unmatched. Here the CDR3 reads CASSQARLGLAGSTDTQYF. CDR3 DNA sequence: TGTGCCAGCAGCCAGGCTCGACTGGGACTAGCGGGGAGCACAGATACGCAGTATTTT.

The chain combines TRBV29-1 with TRBJ1-1, with D perhaps matching TRBD1 (6 bases). V lost 3 bases and J 4 bases, leaving 9 bases between the germline ends. Germline values: CDR1 SQVTM, CDR2 ANQGSEA. This CDR3 comprises 12 residues. CDR3 DNA sequence: TGCAGCGTTGAGGGGGGGGCCACTGAAGCTTTCTTT. This gives the protein CSVEGGATEAFF.

The rearrangement joins TRBV7-2 to TRBJ2-7; D is uncertain. Trimming removed 5 bases at V and 3 bases at J, with 11 bases between. The CDR3 runs 13 residues. CDR1 SGHTA and CDR2 FQGNSA come from the germline V gene. Written as DNA, the CDR3 is TGTGCCAGCAGCGTGACGGCATTCTACGAGCAGTACTTC. As protein: CASSVTAFYEQYF.

The genes are TRBV5-4 and TRBJ1-2, with a weak D call TRBD1 (6 bases). The CDR3 runs to 13 residues. The V end lost 1 base, the J end lost 8 bases, and 12 bases lay between the germline ends. The germline gives CDR1 SGHNT, CDR2 YYREEE (reference sequence). The CDR3 coding sequence is TGTGCCAGCAGCTTGAGCAATCAGGGGGGCTACACCTTC. Amino acids: CASSLSNQGGYTF.

This clone was seen a few times. The V gene is TRBV9, the J gene TRBJ2-3; D not certain. Germline V gene lookup returns CDR1 SGDLS and CDR2 YYNGEE. CDR3 length equals 12 residues. V shed 4 bases and J shed 5 bases, with 8 bases lying between them. This CDR3 reads CASSPMVDTQYF. In DNA form, the CDR3 reads TGTGCCAGCAGCCCCATGGTAGATACGCAGTATTTT.

The chain recombines TRBV4-3 with TRBJ2-5, with a possible D match to TRBD2 (5 bases). The V end was cut by 1 base, the J end by 7 bases, with 13 bases between. The germline gives CDR1 LGHNA, CDR2 YSLEER. The CDR3 totals 14 residues. The CDR3 nucleotides are TGCGCCAGCAGCCAAGCAGAGAGACGGGGGACCCAGTACTTC. Residues: CASSQAERRGTQYF.

V gene TRBV27 combines with J gene TRBJ2-6; D not certain. The CDR3 is made up of 16 amino acids. V shed 5 bases and J shed 0 bases, with 11 bases lying between them. Germline CDR1 reads MNHEY; CDR2 reads SMNVEV (reference sequence). Here the CDR3 DNA reads TGTGCCAGCAGTCCCCGAGTAAACTCTGGGGCCAACGTCCTGACTTTC. Its translation is CASSPRVNSGANVLTF.

The V and J genes are TRBV7-2 and TRBJ2-5, with D tentatively TRBD2 (5 bases). V was cut by 5 bases and J by 0 bases, with 13 bases left in between. The CDR3 spans 15 residues. Germline-derived CDR1 and CDR2 are SGHTA and FQGNSA. DNA of the CDR3: TGTGCCAGCAGCCTAGGACTTACGTACCAAGAGACCCAGTACTTC. It codes for CASSLGLTYQETQYF.

This chain links TRBV5-1 with TRBJ2-1, with D tentatively TRBD1 (6 bases). Germline-derived CDR1 and CDR2 are SGHRS and YFSETQ. The CDR3 sequence is 15 residues long. The V end lost 0 bases, the J end lost 6 bases, and 13 bases lay between the germline ends. The CDR3 loop reads CASSLAGLGGNEQFF. CDR3 bases: TGCGCCAGCAGCTTGGCCGGGTTAGGGGGCAATGAGCAGTTCTTC.

This clone is a singleton in its sample. The chain's CDR3 is CASRPGWRGQWGEQFF. DNA of the CDR3: TGCGCCAGCAGACCGGGTTGGCGGGGCCAGTGGGGTGAGCAGTTCTTC. The V gene is TRBV5-1, the J gene TRBJ2-1, with D perhaps matching TRBD2 (6 bases). CDR1 is SGHRS, CDR2 YFSETQ, per germline. V was trimmed by 5 bases and J by 9 bases, leaving 24 bases between them. The CDR3 contains 16 residues.

This clone occurred a few times. The rearrangement uses TRBV7-8 and TRBJ1-6, with D unclear. Trimming cost V 5 bases and J 7 bases, with 9 bases left between them. This CDR3 is 13 amino acids long. Germline V gives CDR1 SGHVS, CDR2 FQNEAQ. CDR3 sequence: CASSPRANSPLHF. DNA of the CDR3: TGTGCCAGCAGCCCAAGAGCGAATTCACCCCTCCACTTT.

The chain joins TRBV7-2 to TRBJ1-1; no definite D call. The ends were cut back, 1 base at V and 6 bases at J, with 12 bases in the middle. Germline V CDR1 and CDR2: SGHTA, FQGNSA. CDR3 length: 14 residues. The CDR3 DNA reads as TGTGCCAGCAGCTTAGACGGCAGTATCGCTGAAGCTTTCTTT. The encoded protein is CASSLDGSIAEAFF.

The V and J genes are TRBV18 and TRBJ1-1; D might be TRBD1 (6 bases). The germline V gene has CDR1 KGHSH and CDR2 LQKENI. Trimming stripped 8 bases from V and 0 bases from J, with 13 bases between. CDR3 length: 14 residues. This CDR3 reads CASTPTGLNTEAFF. As DNA, the CDR3 is TGTGCCAGCACGCCGACAGGACTGAACACTGAAGCTTTCTTT.

Only one count was recorded for this clone. The chain recombines TRBV9 with TRBJ2-5; 13 nucleotides line up with TRBD2. CDR3 length: 17 amino acids. Germline V gene data show CDR1 as SGDLS and CDR2 as YYNGEE. V shed 0 bases and J 1 base; nucleotides not matched to a gene: 3. CDR3 nucleotide sequence: TGTGCCAGCAGCGTAGGACTAGCGGGGGGTGGCCAAGAGACCCAGTACTTC. Its translation is CASSVGLAGGGQETQYF.